The 4 T cell receptor beta chains reported below all come from one sample, sequenced in a study of blood T cells in healthy people across ages. The authors ran a second PCR of 7 to 11 cycles using a sample-barcoded 5' primer and a J-beta primer mix. TCRdb independently ran MiXCR on the 5' RACE reads; one entry per CDR3 protein. The sample contains some 1.5 million distinct CDR3 sequences, approximately 39% of which appear only once. The specimen sequenced was blood. These receptors originate from a woman under 30 in good health.

This rearrangement joins TRBV28 to TRBJ1-4; D unresolved. This CDR3 has 12 amino acids. Trimming took 8 bases from V and 0 from J, leaving 4 bases between them. From germline, CDR1 is MDHEN and CDR2 SYDVKM. CDR3 nucleotide sequence: TGTGCCAGCGAGACAACTAATGAAAAACTGTTTTTT. Its protein is CASETTNEKLFF. The full variable domain, in which reference TRBV28 and TRBJ1-4 provide the parts outside the CDR3, is DVKVTQSSRYLVKRTGEKVFLECVQDMDHENMFWYRQDPGLGLRLIYFSYDVKMKEKGDIPEGYSVSREKKERFSLILESASTNQTSMYLCASETTNEKLFFGSGTQLSVL.

This clonotype was found a few times. The chain is built from TRBV6-1 and TRBJ2-1; weak D call: TRBD2 (7 bases). Trimming removed 8 bases from V and 8 bases from J, with 25 bases in between. CDR3 length: 16 amino acids. The germline gives CDR1 MNHNS, CDR2 SASEGT. The CDR3: CASRVGGARDPDEQFF. Here the CDR3 DNA reads TGTGCCAGCCGGGTTGGGGGGGCGCGTGACCCCGATGAGCAGTTCTTC.

A word on this clonotype: The final CDR3 position lacks the conserved phenylalanine or tryptophan, pointing to a likely read error. The gene calls are TRBV2 and TRBJ2-1; D is unclear. V was pared by 6 bases and J by 5 bases, with 11 bases between. The length of the CDR3 is 13 residues. Germline loops: CDR1 SNHLY, CDR2 FYNNEI. Here the CDR3 reads CASSVESHNEQFV. The DNA for the CDR3 is TGTGCCAGCAGCGTAGAGTCCCACAATGAGCAGTTCGTC.

The chain combines TRBV29-1 with TRBJ2-1; TRBD2 agrees at 8 bases. This CDR3 contains 14 residues. Germline values: CDR1 SQVTM, CDR2 ANQGSEA. Trimming at V came to 7 bases and at J to 7 bases, leaving 12 bases not matched to a gene. The CDR3: CSGSGTREENEQFF. CDR3 DNA sequence: TGCAGCGGATCCGGGACTAGGGAAGAGAATGAGCAGTTCTTC.